This T cell receptor beta chain was found in a study of shared clonotypes between healthy human individuals. General study points: Estimated richness was generally greater in naive than memory subsets.

Sequencing used immunoSEQ multiplex PCR; TCRdb keeps in-frame clones, though not all of them. The sample lists 400,000 to 600,000 clones; around 96% were seen once. About this clone: Its antigen is not known.

The germline V gene encodes CDR1 LGHNT and CDR2 FRNRAP. Trimming pared 1 base from V and 8 bases from J, leaving 17 bases between. CDR3 length: 15 residues. The sequence derives from a woman aged 25 to 39 in good health. The chain joins TRBV12-5 to TRBJ1-2; tentatively, D is TRBD1 (5 bases). Sequenced input: naive CD4+ T cells sorted from blood. As to subset: CD45RA+ positively selected. The CDR3 nucleotides are TGTGCTAGTGGTTTGGCCGGGACCGGGCTGGGAGGCTACACCTTC. Protein sequence: CASGLAGTGLGGYTF. Together with reference TRBV12-5 and TRBJ1-2, the CDR3 gives the full variable domain: DARVTQTPRHKVTEMGQEVTMRCQPILGHNTVFWYRQTMMQGLELLAYFRNRAPLDDSGMPKDRFSAEMPDATLATLKIQPSEPRDSAVYFCASGLAGTGLGGYTFGSGTRLTVV.